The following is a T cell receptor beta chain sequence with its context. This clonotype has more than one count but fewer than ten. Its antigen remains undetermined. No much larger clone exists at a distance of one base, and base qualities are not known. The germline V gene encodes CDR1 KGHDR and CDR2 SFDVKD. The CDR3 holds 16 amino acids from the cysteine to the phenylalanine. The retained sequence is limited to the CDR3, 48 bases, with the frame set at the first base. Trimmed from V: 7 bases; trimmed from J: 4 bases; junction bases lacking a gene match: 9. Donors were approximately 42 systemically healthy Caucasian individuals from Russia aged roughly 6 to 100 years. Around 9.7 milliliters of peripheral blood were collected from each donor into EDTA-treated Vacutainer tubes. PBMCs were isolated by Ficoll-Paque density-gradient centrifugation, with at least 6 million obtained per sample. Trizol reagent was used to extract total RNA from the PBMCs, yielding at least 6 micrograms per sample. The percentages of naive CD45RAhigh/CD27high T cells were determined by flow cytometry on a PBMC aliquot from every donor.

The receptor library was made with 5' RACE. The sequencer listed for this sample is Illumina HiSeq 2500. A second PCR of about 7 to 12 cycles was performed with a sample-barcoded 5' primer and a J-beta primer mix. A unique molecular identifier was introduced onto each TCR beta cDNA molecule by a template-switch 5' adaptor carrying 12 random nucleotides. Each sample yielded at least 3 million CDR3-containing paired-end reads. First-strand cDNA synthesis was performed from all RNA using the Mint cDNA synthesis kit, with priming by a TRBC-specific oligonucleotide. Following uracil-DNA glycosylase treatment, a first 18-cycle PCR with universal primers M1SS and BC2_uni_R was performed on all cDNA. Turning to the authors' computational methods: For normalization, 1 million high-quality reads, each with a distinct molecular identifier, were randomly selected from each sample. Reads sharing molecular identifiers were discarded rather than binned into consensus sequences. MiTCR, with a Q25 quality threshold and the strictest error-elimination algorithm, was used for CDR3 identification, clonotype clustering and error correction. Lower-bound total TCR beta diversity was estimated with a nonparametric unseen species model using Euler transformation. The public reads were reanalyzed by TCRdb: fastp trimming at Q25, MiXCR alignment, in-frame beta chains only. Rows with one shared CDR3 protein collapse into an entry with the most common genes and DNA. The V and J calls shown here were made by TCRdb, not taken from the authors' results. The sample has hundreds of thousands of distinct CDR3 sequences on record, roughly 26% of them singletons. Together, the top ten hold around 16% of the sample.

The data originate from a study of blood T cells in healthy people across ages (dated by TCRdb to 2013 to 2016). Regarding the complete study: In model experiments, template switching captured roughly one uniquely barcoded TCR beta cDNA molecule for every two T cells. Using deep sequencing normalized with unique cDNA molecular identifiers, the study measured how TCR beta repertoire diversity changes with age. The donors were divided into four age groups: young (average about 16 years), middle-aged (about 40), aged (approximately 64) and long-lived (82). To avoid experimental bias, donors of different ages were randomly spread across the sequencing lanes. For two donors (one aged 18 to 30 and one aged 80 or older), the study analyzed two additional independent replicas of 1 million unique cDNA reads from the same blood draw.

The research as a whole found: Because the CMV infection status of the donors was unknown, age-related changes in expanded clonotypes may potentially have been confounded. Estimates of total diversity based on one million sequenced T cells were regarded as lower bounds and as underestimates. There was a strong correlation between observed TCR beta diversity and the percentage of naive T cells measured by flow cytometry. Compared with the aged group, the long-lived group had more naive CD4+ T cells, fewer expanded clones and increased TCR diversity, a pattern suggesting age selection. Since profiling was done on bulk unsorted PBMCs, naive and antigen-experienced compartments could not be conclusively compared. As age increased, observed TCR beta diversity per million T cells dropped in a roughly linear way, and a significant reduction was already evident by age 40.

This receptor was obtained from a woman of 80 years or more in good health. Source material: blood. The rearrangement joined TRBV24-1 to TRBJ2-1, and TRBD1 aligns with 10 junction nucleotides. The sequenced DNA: TGTGCCACCAGCAACAGTCCGGGACAGGGGTACAATGAGCAGTTCTTC. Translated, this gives CATSNSPGQGYNEQFF.